This entry lists 27 T cell receptor beta chains sequenced from one sample in a study of blood T cells in healthy people across ages. Sample-barcoded 5' priming and a J-beta primer mix drove a second PCR of about 7 to 11 cycles. TCRdb ran MiXCR on the 5' RACE reads and lists one entry per CDR3 protein. Among more than 1 million distinct CDR3 sequences listed, 40% to 55% were seen once. The sample taken for sequencing was blood. Receptors were obtained from a woman in her sixties in good health.

The gene calls are TRBV20-1 and TRBJ2-5, with 8 bases lining up with TRBD2. Germline values: CDR1 DFQATT, CDR2 SNEGSKA (reference sequence). This CDR3 has 17 amino acids. With 6 bases clipped from V and 1 base from J, the junction kept 16 bases outside the gene matches. CDR3 sequence reads: CSAYSMAGGWGQETQYF. The CDR3, as DNA: TGCAGTGCCTACTCTATGGCGGGAGGATGGGGCCAAGAGACCCAGTACTTC.

The J gene is TRBJ2-7, the V gene TRBV12-5, with 11 positions matching TRBD2. The length of the CDR3 is 19 residues. Germline CDR1 reads LGHNT; CDR2 reads FRNRAP. Unmatched junction bases numbered 13, after V lost 1 base and J lost 2 bases. The CDR3 loop is CASGLGTLLSGRDPYEQYF. The CDR3 nucleotides are TGTGCTAGTGGTTTGGGTACCCTCCTTAGCGGGAGGGACCCCTACGAGCAGTACTTC.

This chain links TRBV5-1 with TRBJ2-5; 9 nucleotides match TRBD2. CDR3 size: 17 residues. The junction had 10 bases not matched to a gene; V was cut back by 0 bases and J by 4 bases. In germline, CDR1 is SGHRS, CDR2 YFSETQ. The chain's CDR3 is CASSLGSGRWLGETQYF. The CDR3 DNA reads as TGCGCCAGCAGCTTGGGTAGCGGGAGATGGTTGGGAGAGACCCAGTACTTC.

The J gene is TRBJ2-1, the V gene TRBV9; D unresolved. V lost 0 bases to trimming and J lost 5 bases, with 12 bases between them. The CDR3 consists of 15 residues. Germline V gene data show CDR1 as SGDLS and CDR2 as YYNGEE. CDR3: CASSVVGNPNNEQFF. The CDR3 nucleotides read TGTGCCAGCAGCGTAGTCGGAAACCCTAACAATGAGCAGTTCTTC. The entire variable domain, with the rest obtained from reference TRBV9 and TRBJ2-1, is as follows: DSGVTQTPKHLITATGQRVTLRCSPRSGDLSVYWYQQSLDQGLQFLIQYYNGEERAKGNILERFSAQQFPDLHSELNLSSLELGDSALYFCASSVVGNPNNEQFFGPGTRLTVL.

The V gene is TRBV18, the J gene TRBJ2-4; weak D call: TRBD1 (7 bases). Looked up from germline, CDR1 is KGHSH and CDR2 is LQKENI. This CDR3 comprises 15 residues. V gave up 0 bases and J gave up 7 bases, with 13 bases separating them. The CDR3 DNA follows: TGTGCCAGCTCACCACCGGAGGGGGCTGATAACATTCAGTACTTC. This gives the protein CASSPPEGADNIQYF. Full variable domain (remainder filled in from reference TRBV18 and TRBJ2-4): NAGVMQNPRHLVRRRGQEARLRCSPMKGHSHVYWYRQLPEEGLKFMVYLQKENIIDESGMPKERFSAEFPKEGPSILRIQQVVRGDSAAYFCASSPPEGADNIQYFGAGTRLSVL.

The chain's CDR3 is CASSLRTSGTSTDTQYF. In nucleotides, the CDR3 is TGTGCCAGCAGTCTGCGGACTAGCGGAACTAGCACAGATACGCAGTATTTT. The chain is built from TRBV27 and TRBJ2-3; 10 positions match TRBD2. V lost 5 bases and J lost 0; bases outside the gene matches: 8. The CDR3 has 17 residues. The germline CDR1 and CDR2 sequences are MNHEY and SMNVEV (reference sequence).

The V and J genes are TRBV11-1 and TRBJ2-7, with D possibly being TRBD1 or TRBD2 (5 bases each). The CDR3 extends over 16 amino acids. Germline V gives CDR1 SGHAT, CDR2 FQDESV (reference sequence). The ends were cut back, 4 bases at V and 3 bases at J, with 19 bases in the middle. The CDR3 loop is CASSSGSSGPNYEQYF. In DNA, the CDR3 is TGTGCCAGCAGCTCAGGCTCCTCGGGACCGAACTACGAGCAGTACTTC.

The chain is built from TRBV7-9 and TRBJ2-7; tentatively, D is TRBD1 or TRBD2 (5 bases each). The V gene's germline CDR1 is SEHNR and CDR2 FQNEAQ (reference sequence). Trimming removed 2 bases from V and 1 base from J, with 12 bases in between. The CDR3 length is 15 residues. CDR3 in DNA: TGTGCCAGCAGCTTATGGGACGTCCGGTCCTACGAGCAGTACTTC. Encoded protein: CASSLWDVRSYEQYF. Drawing the rest from reference TRBV7-9 and TRBJ2-7, the complete variable domain is DTGVSQNPRHKITKRGQNVTFRCDPISEHNRLYWYRQTLGQGPEFLTYFQNEAQLEKSRLLSDRFSAERPKGSFSTLEIQRTEQGDSAMYLCASSLWDVRSYEQYFGPGTRLTVT.

The rearrangement links TRBV5-1 to TRBJ2-3, with D uncertain. The CDR3 covers 14 residues. V lost 1 base to trimming and J lost 0 bases, with 6 bases between them. Germline V gene data show CDR1 as SGHRS and CDR2 as YFSETQ. This CDR3 is CASSLKGSTDTQYF. DNA for the CDR3: TGCGCCAGCAGCTTGAAGGGAAGCACAGATACGCAGTATTTT.

The J gene is TRBJ2-7, the V gene TRBV25-1; D perhaps matches TRBD1 (5 bases). With 2 bases removed from V and 4 bases from J, the gap between germline ends came to 9 bases. This CDR3 comprises 13 residues. Germline V gene lookup returns CDR1 MGHDK and CDR2 SYGVNS. The CDR3 sequence: CASSEHYRYEQYF. The CDR3 region has the DNA TGTGCCAGCAGTGAACATTACAGGTACGAGCAGTACTTC.

The chain employs TRBV29-1 and TRBJ2-1, with 12 bases lining up with TRBD2. This CDR3 spans 20 amino acids. Looked up from germline, CDR1 is SQVTM and CDR2 is ANQGSEA. V trimming: 1 base; J trimming: 4 bases; junction bases outside the gene matches: 17. This chain's CDR3 is CSVEGGRGTSGWALYNEQFF. In DNA, the CDR3 is TGCAGCGTTGAAGGAGGGAGGGGGACTAGCGGGTGGGCACTATACAATGAGCAGTTCTTC.

This sequence joins TRBV28 and TRBJ2-4; perhaps D is TRBD1 or TRBD2 (8 bases each). The end of the DNA aligns better with TRBJ2-7, so the J call may be wrong. The CDR3 is 19 amino acids. Germline V gene data show CDR1 as MDHEN and CDR2 as SYDVKM. DNA for the CDR3: TGTGCCAGCAGTAAGGGACAGGCGAGTAGCGGGACTGAGCGGTACGAGCAGTACTTC. Its translation: CASSKGQASSGTERYEQYF.

The V call is TRBV4-2, the J call TRBJ2-1; D possibly corresponds to TRBD2 (6 bases). This CDR3 spans 16 amino acids. Germline CDR1 LGHNA, CDR2 YNFKEQ. Trimming took 0 bases from V and 5 from J, leaving 14 bases between them. The DNA for the CDR3 is TGTGCCAGCAGCCAAGATATTCGGGGGAGGAACAATGAGCAGTTCTTC. Amino acids: CASSQDIRGRNNEQFF.

Ten or more counts support this clonotype. The V call is TRBV4-1, the J call TRBJ2-3; tentative D call: TRBD2 (6 bases). The CDR3 length is 17 residues. Germline CDR1 MGHRA, CDR2 YSYEKL. Trimming left V 2 bases short and J 6 bases short, with 21 bases between. As DNA, the CDR3 is TGCGCCAGCAGCCAAAACAACCGACTAGACCTGGGGGATACGCAGTATTTT. Its translation is CASSQNNRLDLGDTQYF.

This clonotype appeared a few times. The chain combines TRBV11-2 with TRBJ1-1, with TRBD1 identical over 8 bases. This CDR3 has 14 amino acids. V lost 3 bases to trimming and J lost 5 bases; unmatched junction nucleotides: 5. The germline CDR1 and CDR2 sequences are SGHAT and FQNNGV. The DNA for the CDR3 is TGTGCCAGCAGCTTGCTCAGGGGGCAAACTGAAGCTTTCTTT. It specifies CASSLLRGQTEAFF.

This sequence joins TRBV3-1 and TRBJ2-7; a possible D gene is TRBD2 (6 bases). This CDR3 is built from 14 residues. Germline CDR1 is LGHDT and CDR2 is YNNKEL (reference sequence). The ends were cut back, 6 bases at V and 1 base at J, with 13 bases in the middle. The CDR3 DNA sequence: TGTGCCAGCAGTCAGATCGGGAGATCCTACGAGCAGTACTTC. This gives the protein CASSQIGRSYEQYF.

In this sample, this clonotype turned up a few times. The rearrangement joins TRBV6-2 or TRBV6-3 to TRBJ2-5, with 9 bases aligning to TRBD1. The trim removed 6 bases at V and 0 bases at J, leaving 11 bases unmatched. The CDR3 consists of 17 residues. CDR1 and CDR2 from the germline V gene are MNHEY and SVGEGT. CDR3 sequence: CASSTRDRDRYQETQYF. The CDR3 DNA follows: TGTGCCAGCAGCACACGGGACAGGGACAGGTACCAAGAGACCCAGTACTTC.

The chain recombines TRBV4-1 with TRBJ2-7; 10 bases are shared with TRBD1. The V segment lost 1 base and the J segment 4 bases; nucleotides outside the gene matches: 10. Germline-derived CDR1 and CDR2 are MGHRA and YSYEKL. This CDR3 contains 17 residues. CDR3 coding DNA: TGCGCCAGCAGCCAAGGGGGACAGGGGAGGTTTTTATACGAGCAGTACTTC. Translated: CASSQGGQGRFLYEQYF.

This chain uses TRBV7-8 with TRBJ2-7; 10 nucleotides agree with TRBD1. The junction had 5 bases not matched to a gene; V was cut back by 0 bases and J by 3 bases. The germline V gene has CDR1 SGHVS and CDR2 FQNEAQ. The CDR3 runs to 16 residues. The CDR3 sequence: CASSLALDRGNYEQYF. Here the CDR3 DNA reads TGTGCCAGCAGCTTAGCGCTGGACAGGGGGAACTACGAGCAGTACTTC.

The chain employs TRBV10-3 and TRBJ2-1; D not resolved. The CDR3 spans 12 residues. Trimming removed 3 bases at V and 7 bases at J, with 7 bases between. Per the germline V gene, CDR1 is ENHRY and CDR2 is SYGVKD. CDR3 nucleotide sequence: TGTGCCATCAGTGACCCCTCAAATGAGCAGTTCTTC. As protein: CAISDPSNEQFF.

The chain carries TRBV29-1 and TRBJ2-7, with 10 bases identical to TRBD2. The trim removed 5 bases at V and 2 bases at J, leaving 9 bases unmatched. Germline V gene data show CDR1 as SQVTM and CDR2 as ANQGSEA. There are 15 residues in the CDR3. CDR3 region: CSVLQLAGRTYEQYF. The CDR3 region has the DNA TGCAGCGTTCTCCAACTAGCGGGGAGAACCTACGAGCAGTACTTC.

The chain is built from TRBV5-1 and TRBJ2-1; possibly TRBD1 for D (5 bases). CDR1 and CDR2 (germline): SGHRS, YFSETQ. The V end was cut by 4 bases, the J end by 10 bases, with 15 bases between. The CDR3 totals 13 residues. The CDR3 here is CASSPGGAFEQFF. CDR3 sequence (DNA): TGCGCCAGCAGCCCCGGTGGGGCCTTCGAGCAGTTCTTC. The entire variable domain, with the rest obtained from reference TRBV5-1 and TRBJ2-1, is as follows: KAGVTQTPRYLIKTRGQQVTLSCSPISGHRSVSWYQQTPGQGLQFLFEYFSETQRNKGNFPGRFSGRQFSNSRSEMNVSTLELGDSALYLCASSPGGAFEQFFGPGTRLTVL.

This clonotype was detected only a few times. Here the CDR3 reads CASSVLGTSSEQYF. The CDR3 region has the DNA TGTGCCAGCAGCGTATTGGGGACTAGCTCCGAGCAGTACTTC. The chain combines TRBV9 with TRBJ2-7; 9 positions match TRBD2. The V segment lost 1 base and the J segment 6 bases; nucleotides outside the gene matches: 5. CDR1 and CDR2 from the germline V gene are SGDLS and YYNGEE. The CDR3 runs 14 residues.

The genes are TRBV11-1 and TRBJ2-1; D call uncertain. Germline CDR1 SGHAT, CDR2 FQDESV (reference sequence). V dropped 5 bases and J dropped 6 bases, with 11 bases sitting between them. There are 13 residues in the CDR3. The chain's CDR3 is CASSAPRTNEQFF. The CDR3 DNA reads as TGTGCCAGCAGCGCCCCTAGAACCAATGAGCAGTTCTTC.

This chain connects TRBV5-1 to TRBJ2-7; 7 bases fit TRBD2. V gave up 0 bases and J gave up 5 bases; unmatched junction bases: 2. The germline V gene encodes CDR1 SGHRS and CDR2 YFSETQ. This CDR3 contains 13 residues. CDR3 protein: CASSLVSGNEQYF. In DNA form, the CDR3 reads TGCGCCAGCAGCTTGGTAAGCGGGAACGAGCAGTACTTC.

This chain links TRBV15 with TRBJ2-1; D call uncertain. Germline lookup yields CDR1 LNHNV and CDR2 YYDKDF (reference sequence). The germline V and J ends were trimmed by 0 bases and 9 bases, with 18 bases remaining between them. This CDR3 is 16 amino acids long. The CDR3 loop is CATSRDKLGIWVEQFF. Written as DNA, the CDR3 is TGTGCCACCAGCAGAGATAAATTAGGGATCTGGGTTGAGCAGTTCTTC.

As concerns this clonotype: Possible read error: a much larger clone is one base away. V and J are TRBV29-1 and TRBJ2-5; no clear D gene. V was clipped by 7 bases and J by 2 bases, with 17 bases between them. The CDR3 spans 14 residues. CDR1 SQVTM and CDR2 ANQGSEA come from the germline V gene. This CDR3 reads CSAGIFEQQETQYF. The DNA for the CDR3 is TGCAGCGCTGGGATATTCGAGCAACAAGAGACCCAGTACTTC. Combining the CDR3 with reference TRBV29-1 and TRBJ2-5 gives the whole variable domain SAVISQKPSRDICQRGTSLTIQCQVDSQVTMMFWYRQQPGQSLTLIATANQGSEATYESGFVIDKFPISRPNLTFSTLTVSNMSPEDSSIYLCSAGIFEQQETQYFGPGTRLLVL.